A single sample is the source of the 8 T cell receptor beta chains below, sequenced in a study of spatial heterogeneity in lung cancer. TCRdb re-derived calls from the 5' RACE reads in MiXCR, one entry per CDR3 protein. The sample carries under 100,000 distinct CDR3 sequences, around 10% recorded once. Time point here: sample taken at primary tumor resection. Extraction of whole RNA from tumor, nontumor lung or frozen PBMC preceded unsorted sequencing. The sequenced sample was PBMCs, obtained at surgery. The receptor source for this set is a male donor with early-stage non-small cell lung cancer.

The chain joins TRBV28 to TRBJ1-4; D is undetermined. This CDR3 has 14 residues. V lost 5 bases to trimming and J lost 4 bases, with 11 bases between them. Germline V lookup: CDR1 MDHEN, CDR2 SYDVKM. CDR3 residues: CASSTTSNNEKLFF. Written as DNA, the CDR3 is TGTGCCAGCAGTACGACAAGTAATAATGAAAAACTGTTTTTT.

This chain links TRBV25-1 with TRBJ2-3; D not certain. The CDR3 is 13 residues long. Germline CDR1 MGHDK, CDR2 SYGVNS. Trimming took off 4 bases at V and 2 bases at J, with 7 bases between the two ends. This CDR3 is CASSGTATDTQYF. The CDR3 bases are TGTGCCAGCAGTGGAACAGCCACAGATACGCAGTATTTT.

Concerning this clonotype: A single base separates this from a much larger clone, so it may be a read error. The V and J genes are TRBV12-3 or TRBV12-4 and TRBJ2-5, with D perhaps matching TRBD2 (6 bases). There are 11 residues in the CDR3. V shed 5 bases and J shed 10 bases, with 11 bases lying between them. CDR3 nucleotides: TGTGCCAGCAGTCAAGCGGGCCTCCAGTACTTC. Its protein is CASSQAGLQYF.

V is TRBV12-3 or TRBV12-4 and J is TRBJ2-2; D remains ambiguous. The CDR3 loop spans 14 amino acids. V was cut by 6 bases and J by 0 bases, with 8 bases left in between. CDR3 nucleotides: TGTGCCAGCAGCCGGTTGGCGAACACCGGGGAGCTGTTTTTT. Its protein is CASSRLANTGELFF.

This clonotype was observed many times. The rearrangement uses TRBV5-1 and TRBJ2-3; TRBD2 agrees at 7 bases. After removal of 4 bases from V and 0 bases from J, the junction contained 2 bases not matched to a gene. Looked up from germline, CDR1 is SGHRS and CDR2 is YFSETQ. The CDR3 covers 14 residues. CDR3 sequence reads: CASSGGDSTDTQYF. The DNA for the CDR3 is TGCGCCAGCAGCGGGGGGGACAGCACAGATACGCAGTATTTT. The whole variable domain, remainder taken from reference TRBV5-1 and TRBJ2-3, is KAGVTQTPRYLIKTRGQQVTLSCSPISGHRSVSWYQQTPGQGLQFLFEYFSETQRNKGNFPGRFSGRQFSNSRSEMNVSTLELGDSALYLCASSGGDSTDTQYFGPGTRLTVL.

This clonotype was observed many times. CDR3 DNA sequence: TGTGCCAGCAGCCAACAGCGGGAGGCCTCCTACGAGCAGTACTTC. Its protein product is CASSQQREASYEQYF. The chain employs TRBV14 and TRBJ2-7; 9 bases are a match to TRBD2. The CDR3 loop spans 15 amino acids. Germline trimming cut 2 bases from V and 0 bases from J; bases unmatched to any gene: 2. Germline V CDR1 and CDR2: SGHDN, FVKESK.

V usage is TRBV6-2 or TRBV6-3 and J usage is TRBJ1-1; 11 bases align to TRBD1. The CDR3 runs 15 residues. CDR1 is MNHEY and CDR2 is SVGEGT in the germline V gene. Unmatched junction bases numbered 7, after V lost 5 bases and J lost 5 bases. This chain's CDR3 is CASSHGDRGGTEAFF. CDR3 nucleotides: TGTGCCAGCAGTCACGGGGACAGGGGGGGAACTGAAGCTTTCTTT.

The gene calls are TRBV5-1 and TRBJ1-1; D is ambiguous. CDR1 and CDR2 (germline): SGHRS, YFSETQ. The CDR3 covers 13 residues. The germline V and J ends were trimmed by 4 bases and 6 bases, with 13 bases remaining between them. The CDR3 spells CASSAGQDAEAFF. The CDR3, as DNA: TGCGCCAGCAGCGCGGGCCAGGACGCTGAAGCTTTCTTT.